These T cell receptor beta chains were read from a single sample in a study of T cell responses to AZD1222 COVID-19 vaccine. Data came from immunoSEQ multiplex PCR; TCRdb stores just in-frame clones and leaves some out. Its table records around 140,000 clones. The sample comprised peripheral blood. The source of these receptors is an adult in good health. CDR3s include the opening cysteine and the closing phenylalanine or tryptophan. The order of the fields is V gene, J gene, D gene, CDR3 protein, CDR3 DNA. The D gene is left open where the match is weak.

>TRBV5-5|TRBJ1-1|TRBD1
CASSGGSGTGGVGTEAFF
TGTGCCAGCAGCGGGGGATCAGGGACAGGGGGCGTCGGCACTGAAGCTTTCTTT
>TRBV3-1/TRBV3-2|TRBJ1-1|-
CASSRIVNTEAFF
TGTGCCAGCAGCCGTATCGTGAACACTGAAGCTTTCTTT
>TRBV7-3|TRBJ2-1|TRBD2
CASSPRQRGDNEQFF
TGTGCCAGCAGCCCCAGACAGCGGGGGGACAATGAGCAGTTCTTC
>TRBV6-2/TRBV6-3|TRBJ1-5|-
CASSYEAGDQPQHF
TGTGCCAGCAGTTACGAGGCAGGGGACCAGCCCCAGCATTTT
>TRBV7-2|TRBJ2-3|TRBD2
CASSPRLAADTQYF
TGTGCCAGCAGCCCTAGACTAGCGGCAGATACGCAGTATTTT
>TRBV18|TRBJ1-6|-
CASSPGTDSPLHF
TGTGCCAGCTCACCAGGGACGGATTCACCCCTCCACTTT
>TRBV5-1|TRBJ2-5|-
CASSSGTFKETQYF
TGCGCCAGCAGCTCCGGGACTTTCAAAGAGACCCAGTACTTC
>TRBV6-5|TRBJ1-3|-
CASSYSVAGNTIYF
TGTGCCAGCAGTTACTCGGTTGCTGGAAACACCATATATTTT
>TRBV29-1|TRBJ2-3|-
CSVERTAGTDTQYF
TGCAGCGTTGAACGGACCGCTGGCACAGATACGCAGTATTTT
>TRBV7-8|TRBJ1-2|-
CASSRNREDYGYTF
TGTGCCAGCAGCAGGAACAGGGAAGACTATGGCTACACCTTC
>TRBV14|TRBJ2-5|TRBD1
CASSQTVGTGKETQYF
TGTGCCAGCAGCCAGACGGTAGGGACAGGGAAAGAGACCCAGTACTTC
>TRBV20-1|TRBJ1-1|-
CSAWRNTEAFF
TGCAGTGCATGGAGGAACACTGAAGCTTTCTTT
>TRBV6-5|TRBJ1-1|TRBD1
CASSYTGGTEAFF
TGTGCCAGCAGTTACACAGGGGGCACTGAAGCTTTCTTT
>TRBV9|TRBJ2-2|-
CASSPTRERSGELFF
TGTGCCAGCAGCCCGACTAGAGAAAGGAGCGGGGAGCTGTTTTTT
>TRBV6-5|TRBJ1-5|TRBD1
CASETGLSNQPQHF
TGTGCCAGCGAGACAGGGTTGAGCAATCAGCCCCAGCATTTT
>TRBV11-2|TRBJ2-7|-
CASSLSRGSYEQYF
TGTGCCAGCAGCTTAAGTCGCGGATCCTACGAGCAGTACTTC
>TRBV6-1|TRBJ1-5|-
CASTPPGNQPQHF
TGTGCCAGCACCCCTCCGGGCAATCAGCCCCAGCATTTT
>TRBV3-1/TRBV3-2|TRBJ1-4|TRBD1
CASSQLGTVNEKLFF
TGTGCCAGCAGCCAATTAGGGACAGTTAATGAAAAACTGTTTTTT
>TRBV29-1|TRBJ2-7|TRBD2
CSVETSGGAEQYF
TGCAGCGTTGAAACTAGCGGGGGGGCTGAGCAGTACTTC
>TRBV5-4|TRBJ1-6|TRBD1
CASSFTGGTYNSPLHF
TGTGCCAGCAGCTTCACAGGGGGTACCTATAATTCACCCCTCCACTTT
>TRBV28|TRBJ1-5|-
CASSLGRSNQPQHF
TGTGCCAGCAGTTTAGGGCGGAGCAATCAGCCCCAGCATTTT
>TRBV28|TRBJ1-1|-
CASSLIMNTEAFF
TGTGCCAGCAGCCTCATCATGAACACTGAAGCTTTCTTT
>TRBV5-6|TRBJ2-6|-
CASSLLAGDFSGANVLTF
TGTGCCAGCAGCTTGTTAGCAGGGGACTTCTCTGGGGCCAACGTCCTGACTTTC
>TRBV19|TRBJ2-2|-
CASTPFPGQSNTGELFF
TGTGCCAGTACCCCGTTTCCGGGGCAATCGAACACCGGGGAGCTGTTTTTT
>TRBV18|TRBJ1-1|-
CASSQTDSLTEAFF
TGTGCCAGCTCACAGACCGACAGCCTCACTGAAGCTTTCTTT
>TRBV14|TRBJ1-1|-
CASSPLGTVYTEAFF
TGTGCCAGCAGTCCCCTCGGGACGGTTTACACTGAAGCTTTCTTT
>TRBV4-1|TRBJ1-5|TRBD1
CASSQDLYRGLGNQPQHF
TGCGCCAGCAGCCAAGATCTCTACAGGGGACTTGGCAATCAGCCCCAGCATTTT
>TRBV19|TRBJ1-5|TRBD1
CASSYRDRGIQPQHF
TGTGCCAGTAGCTACCGGGACAGGGGAATTCAGCCCCAGCATTTT
>TRBV28|TRBJ1-5|TRBD1
CASSSTGGVERPQHF
TGTGCCAGCAGCTCAACAGGGGGCGTTGAACGGCCCCAGCATTTT
>TRBV30|TRBJ1-6|TRBD1
CAWSSQGGRRSPLHF
TGTGCCTGGAGTTCACAGGGGGGCAGGAGGTCACCCCTCCACTTT
>TRBV7-2|TRBJ1-2|-
CASSLTPVGNYGYTF
TGTGCCAGCAGCTTAACCCCAGTTGGCAACTATGGCTACACCTTC
>TRBV25-1|TRBJ2-2|-
CASSEGSHTGELFF
TGTGCCAGCAGTGAGGGTAGCCACACCGGGGAGCTGTTTTTT
>TRBV6-5|TRBJ1-1|-
CASLGQALNTEAFF
TGTGCCTCTTTGGGGCAAGCCTTGAACACTGAAGCTTTCTTT
>TRBV29-1|TRBJ1-5|TRBD1
CSAGQGTDQPQHF
TGCAGCGCCGGACAGGGAACAGATCAGCCCCAGCATTTT
>TRBV21-1|TRBJ1-6|-
CASSIEQRNSPLHF
TGTGCCAGCAGCATCGAGCAGAGGAATTCACCCCTCCACTTT
>TRBV6-5|TRBJ2-7|TRBD1
CASIQEDRGPYEQYF
TGTGCCAGCATTCAAGAGGACAGGGGGCCTTACGAGCAGTACTTC
>TRBV25-1|TRBJ1-1|-
CASSAFSSTEAFF
TGTGCCAGCAGTGCGTTCAGCAGCACTGAAGCTTTCTTT
>TRBV18|TRBJ2-5|-
CASSRENIEETQYF
TGTGCCAGCTCACGGGAGAACATCGAAGAGACCCAGTACTTC
>TRBV6-5|TRBJ2-2|-
CASSWKDGGELFF
TGTGCCAGCAGTTGGAAGGACGGCGGGGAGCTGTTTTTT
>TRBV7-2|TRBJ1-1|TRBD1
CASSSGWAGQGTEAFF
TGTGCCAGCAGCTCCGGTTGGGCGGGACAGGGGACTGAAGCTTTCTTT
>TRBV27|TRBJ2-5|-
CASSIVGARGTQYF
TGTGCCAGCAGTATCGTCGGGGCGCGGGGGACCCAGTACTTC
>TRBV6-1|TRBJ1-2|-
CASSENPEGAAYGYTF
TGTGCCAGCAGTGAAAACCCGGAGGGAGCGGCCTATGGCTACACCTTC
>TRBV12-3/TRBV12-4|TRBJ1-2|-
CASSLGGGYGYTF
TGTGCCAGCAGTTTAGGGGGAGGGTATGGCTACACCTTC
>TRBV3-1/TRBV3-2|TRBJ1-2|-
CASSYEGINYGYTF
TGTGCCAGCAGCTACGAAGGTATTAACTATGGCTACACCTTC
>TRBV5-4|TRBJ1-5|-
CASSHDGNQPQHF
TGTGCCAGCAGTCACGACGGTAATCAGCCCCAGCATTTT
>TRBV5-8|TRBJ2-3|-
CASSLLNTQYF
TGTGCCAGCAGCCTGTTGAATACGCAGTATTTT
>TRBV27|TRBJ2-1|TRBD1
CASSQGQGYNEQFF
TGTGCCAGCAGTCAGGGACAGGGCTACAATGAGCAGTTCTTC
>TRBV30|TRBJ1-1|-
CAWSGQANTEAFF
TGTGCCTGGAGTGGACAGGCGAACACTGAAGCTTTCTTT
>TRBV6-5|TRBJ1-5|TRBD1
CASRGQKGNQPQHF
TGTGCCAGCAGGGGACAGAAGGGCAATCAGCCCCAGCATTTT
>TRBV12-5|TRBJ1-1|-
CASGLWGANPSIMNTEAFF
TGTGCTAGTGGTTTGTGGGGGGCGAATCCCTCCATCATGAACACTGAAGCTTTCTTT
>TRBV6-1|TRBJ1-5|TRBD1
CASSETGVRTSNQPQHF
TGTGCCAGCAGTGAAACAGGGGTTCGGACTAGCAATCAGCCCCAGCATTTT
>TRBV6-5|TRBJ1-2|-
CASSYGRFNGYTF
TGTGCCAGCAGTTACGGGCGGTTCAATGGCTACACCTTC
>TRBV30|TRBJ1-1|-
CAWSRSQESEAFF
TGTGCCTGGAGTCGATCGCAGGAGAGTGAAGCTTTCTTT
>TRBV5-4|TRBJ2-3|TRBD1
CASSRHGTGGTDTQYF
TGTGCCAGCAGCCGCCACGGGACAGGGGGGACAGATACGCAGTATTTT
>TRBV2|TRBJ2-1|-
CASESWLNEQFF
TGTGCCAGCGAGTCGTGGTTAAATGAGCAGTTCTTC
>TRBV29-1|TRBJ1-4|-
CSVGATNEKLFF
TGCAGCGTTGGCGCAACTAATGAAAAACTGTTTTTT
>TRBV6-5|TRBJ1-5|-
CASRGRVSNQPQHF
TGTGCCAGCAGGGGCAGGGTGAGCAATCAGCCCCAGCATTTT